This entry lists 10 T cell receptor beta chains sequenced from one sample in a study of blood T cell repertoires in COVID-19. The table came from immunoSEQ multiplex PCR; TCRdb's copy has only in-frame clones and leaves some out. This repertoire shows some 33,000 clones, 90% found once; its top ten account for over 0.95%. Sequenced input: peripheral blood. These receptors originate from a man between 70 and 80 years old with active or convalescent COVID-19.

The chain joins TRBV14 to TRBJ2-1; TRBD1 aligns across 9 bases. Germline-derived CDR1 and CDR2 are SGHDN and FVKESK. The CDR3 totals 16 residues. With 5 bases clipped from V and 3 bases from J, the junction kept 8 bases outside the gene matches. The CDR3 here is CASSLRQGVVYNEQFF. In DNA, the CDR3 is TGTGCCAGCAGCTTACGACAGGGGGTGGTCTACAATGAGCAGTTCTTC.

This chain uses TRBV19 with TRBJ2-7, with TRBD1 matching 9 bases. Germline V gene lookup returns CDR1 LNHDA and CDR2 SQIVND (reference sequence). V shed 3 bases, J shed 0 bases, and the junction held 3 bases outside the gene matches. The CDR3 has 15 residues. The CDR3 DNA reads TGTGCCAGTAGTATCGGGACAGGGAGCTCCTACGAGCAGTACTTC. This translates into CASSIGTGSSYEQYF.

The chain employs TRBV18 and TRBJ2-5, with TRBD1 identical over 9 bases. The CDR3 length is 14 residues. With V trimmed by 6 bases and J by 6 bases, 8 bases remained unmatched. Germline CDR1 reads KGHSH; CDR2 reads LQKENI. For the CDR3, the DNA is TGTGCCAGCTCCCCGGGACAGGGAAGGCAGACCCAGTACTTC. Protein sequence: CASSPGQGRQTQYF.

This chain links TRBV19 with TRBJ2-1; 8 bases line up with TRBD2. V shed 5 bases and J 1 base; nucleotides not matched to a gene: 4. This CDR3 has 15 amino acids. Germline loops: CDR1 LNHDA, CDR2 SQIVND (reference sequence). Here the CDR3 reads CASSFSGSSYNEQFF. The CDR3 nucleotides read TGTGCCAGTAGTTTCAGCGGGAGTTCCTACAATGAGCAGTTCTTC.

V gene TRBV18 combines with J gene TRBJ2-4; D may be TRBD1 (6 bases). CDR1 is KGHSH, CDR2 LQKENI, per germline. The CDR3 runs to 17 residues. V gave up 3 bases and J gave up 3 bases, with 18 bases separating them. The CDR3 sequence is CASSPPTGREGKNIQYF. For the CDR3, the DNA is TGTGCCAGCTCACCTCCAACAGGGAGAGAGGGCAAAAACATTCAGTACTTC.

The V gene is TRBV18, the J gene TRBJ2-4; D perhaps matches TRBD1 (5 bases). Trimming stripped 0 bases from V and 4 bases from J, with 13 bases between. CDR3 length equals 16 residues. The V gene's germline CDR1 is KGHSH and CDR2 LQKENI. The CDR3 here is CASSPPNIQGKNIQYF. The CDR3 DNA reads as TGTGCCAGCTCACCACCTAATATCCAGGGAAAAAACATTCAGTACTTC. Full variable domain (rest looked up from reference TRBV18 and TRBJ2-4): NAGVMQNPRHLVRRRGQEARLRCSPMKGHSHVYWYRQLPEEGLKFMVYLQKENIIDESGMPKERFSAEFPKEGPSILRIQQVVRGDSAAYFCASSPPNIQGKNIQYFGAGTRLSVL.

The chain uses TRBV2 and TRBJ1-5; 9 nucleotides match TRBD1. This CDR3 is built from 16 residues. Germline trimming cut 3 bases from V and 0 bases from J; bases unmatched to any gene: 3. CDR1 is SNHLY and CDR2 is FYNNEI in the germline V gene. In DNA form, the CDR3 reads TGTGCCAGCAGTGACCCGGGACAGGGTAGCAATCAGCCCCAGCATTTT. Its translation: CASSDPGQGSNQPQHF.

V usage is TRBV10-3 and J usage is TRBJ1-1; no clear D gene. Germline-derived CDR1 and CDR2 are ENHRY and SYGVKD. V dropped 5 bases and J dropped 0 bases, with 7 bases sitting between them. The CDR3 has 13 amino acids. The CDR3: CAISPQLNTEAFF. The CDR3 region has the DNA TGTGCCATCAGTCCCCAATTGAACACTGAAGCTTTCTTT.

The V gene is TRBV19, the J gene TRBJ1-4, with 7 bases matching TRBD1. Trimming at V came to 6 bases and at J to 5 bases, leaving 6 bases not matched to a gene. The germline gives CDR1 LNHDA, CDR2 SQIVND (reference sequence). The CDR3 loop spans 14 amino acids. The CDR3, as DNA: TGTGCCAGTAGCAACAGGGGATGGAATGAAAAACTGTTTTTT. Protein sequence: CASSNRGWNEKLFF.

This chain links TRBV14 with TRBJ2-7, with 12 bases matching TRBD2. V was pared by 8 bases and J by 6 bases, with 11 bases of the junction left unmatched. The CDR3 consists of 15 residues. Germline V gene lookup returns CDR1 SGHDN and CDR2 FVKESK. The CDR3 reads CASGRLAGVSGEQYF. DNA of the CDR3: TGTGCCAGCGGTCGACTAGCGGGAGTGTCGGGCGAGCAGTACTTC.